This T cell receptor beta chain is from a study of regulatory T cells in long-lasting Graves disease (dated by TCRdb to about 2021). With respect to the entire study: Antithyroid drugs had been taken for less than 3 months by newly diagnosed Graves' disease patients. Peripheral blood TCR sequencing and RNA sequencing compared persistent Graves' disease patients with newly diagnosed Graves' disease patients. The study took place in China and was registered as a clinical trial. TCR sequencing covered some 13 persistent and 20 newly diagnosed Graves' disease patients, about 35 samples in total. Study-wide findings and limitations: Sequencing and analysis were restricted to the TCR beta chain. Peripheral blood alone was examined, since thyroid tissue, which constituted the primary lesion, could not be accessed. The authors noted that the small sample size was a limitation that may lower accuracy. Persistent disease showed preferential use of TRBV28, TRBJ1-2 and TRBJ2-5, whereas newly diagnosed disease favored TRBV20-1 and TRBJ2-1. Patients with persistent disease shared more public clonotypes (approximately 2,500) than newly diagnosed patients did (more than 900). Compared with newly diagnosed patients, patients with persistent Graves' disease had lower TCR Shannon entropy and fewer highly expanded clones, which suggests clonal expansion.

Trimming costs V 2 bases and J 5 bases, and their ends lie 11 bases apart. Per the germline V gene, SGHRS is the CDR1 and YFSETQ is the CDR2. The CDR3, cysteine through phenylalanine, is 15 amino acids long. Only the CDR3 part of the read is kept: 45 bases, read in frame from the first base. The sample's time point label, in plain terms: newly diagnosed GD, antithyroid drugs for less than 3 months. For both TCR sequencing and RNA sequencing, RNA was extracted from PBMCs in TRIzol. Graves' disease was diagnosed according to American Thyroid Association guidelines. Recruitment of patients was carried out at an endocrinology department in Xi'an, China. Each patient gave 7.5 to 10 milliliters of peripheral blood, collected in an EDTA anticoagulant tube. PBMCs were isolated by Ficoll Paque Plus density gradient separation without further T cell sorting. RNA quality was checked with an Agilent 2100 Bioanalyzer and agarose gel, and concentration with a NanoDrop 2000.

A note on this clonotype: The antigen it binds to is not known. No base qualities exist here, and no much larger clone lies one base off it.

The library was made by multiplex PCR. Sequencing took place on an Illumina HiSeq 4000. To build TCR beta libraries, CDR3 regions were amplified by Arm-PCR using iRepertoire HTBI primers. Before sequencing, the PCR products underwent gel purification. Concerning the study's data processing: Across samples, 60 to 70 TRBV and 14 TRBJ segments were identified and used for gene usage analysis of CDR3 amino acid clonotypes. COPE and FqMerger were used to merge filtered high-quality paired reads into contigs. BLAST was used to align contigs to the IMGT TRBV, TRBD and TRBJ reference genes, and CDR3 was defined following IMGT. Any clonotype with a frequency above 0.1% was classified as a highly expanded clone. Repertoire diversity was measured by Shannon entropy, and V-J evenness by the Gini coefficient. Clonotypes shared by more than one individual were considered public. In TCRdb, the public reads were trimmed at Q25 with fastp and aligned with MiXCR, with productive beta chains retained. A single entry per CDR3 protein holds the most common genes and DNA from its merged rows. TCRdb, not the authors, supplied the V and J calls. This sample holds over 400,000 distinct CDR3 sequences; 14% were observed only once. Jointly, the top ten make up around a sixth of the sample.

The same data also contributed to another study, on T cells in Graves' hyperthyroidism and ophthalmopathy. Reported in the second study: Graves' hyperthyroidism was defined as stable when no progression to ophthalmopathy occurred over 18 months of follow-up. The hyperthyroidism patients were between 18 and 65 years old and newly diagnosed, with a disease duration of less than 2 months. The study excluded patients with uncontrolled infections, other autoimmune diseases, pregnancy or lactation. Diagnoses were established on the basis of clinical symptoms, serum thyroxine and TRAb, thyroid ultrasound, and orbital computed tomography. For the first round of RT-PCR on the TCR CDR3, the HTBI primer set was used together with the Qiagen OneStep RT-PCR kit. Most expanded thyroid clonotypes (frequency above 0.001) were also detected in blood, suggesting blood repertoires may reflect thyroid immune responses. A 13 V-J signature model separated ophthalmopathy from stable hyperthyroidism, with nearly 90% sensitivity and 81.08% specificity in cross-validation and 80%/75% in testing. In validation, the model predicted progression to ophthalmopathy a median of roughly 6.5 months before onset, with approximately 68% sensitivity and roughly 77% specificity. TCR V-J signatures able to tell the groups apart were searched for in a discovery cohort of some 97 patients, of whom more than 40 had Graves' ophthalmopathy and about 60 had stable Graves' hyperthyroidism. An independent validation cohort of about 19 hyperthyroidism patients and roughly 16 patients who later progressed to ophthalmopathy tested prospective prediction of ophthalmopathy. The approximately 98 discovery patients were randomly divided into training and test sets at a 7:3 ratio. The study also compared thyroid tissue and blood T-cell repertoires from five or six Graves' hyperthyroidism patients. Following sampling, methimazole starting at 30 mg daily was given to hyperthyroidism patients, and high-dose intravenous methylprednisolone was given to ophthalmopathy patients. Libraries were constructed in a second round of multiplex PCR, after which size selection and purification were performed. Sequencing of the libraries was done on an Illumina HiSeq2000 using paired-end 100 bp reads. Raw data were processed with SOAPnuke, discarding reads with adapters, uncalled bases, mean Phred below 15, or no exact constant-primer or identifier match. COPE v1.2.5 was used to merge the high-quality paired reads, and each unique nucleotide sequence was defined as a clonotype. MiTCR v1.1 was used to align clonotypes to the IMGT TRBV, TRBD and TRBJ reference segments. The analysis was restricted to V-J combinations with a frequency above 0.0001, which together covered just over 98% of the repertoires. The TCS score was defined as the ratio of F50 (clonal expansion) to E x V (chaos), calculated using BLOSUM62-based TCRdist between CDR3 peptides within each V-J. Welch's t-statistics and random forest reduced around 520 V-J features to some 14, which were used in a naive Bayes classifier (R e1071). No statistical method was used to set the sample size in advance, and investigators knew the group allocation. The paper describes TCR Vbeta CDR3 sequencing of more than 120 peripheral blood samples, made up of 43 ophthalmopathy patients, 70 to 75 hyperthyroidism patients and about 17 progressor patients.

The receptor was derived from a woman between 45 and 65 years old with Graves disease. Donor details come from another sample of the same person, matched by shared clones. The chain links TRBV5-1 with TRBJ1-6; there is no confident call for the D gene. This specimen was peripheral blood mononuclear cells (PBMCs), taken at new diagnosis, from a patient treated with antithyroid drugs. The DNA is as follows: TGCGCCAGCAGCTTTGGGATAATAGATAATTCACCCCTCCACTTT. Its coded protein is CASSFGIIDNSPLHF.